This T cell receptor beta chain was observed in a study of blood T cell repertoires in COVID-19. Study summary: Italy, Spain and the United States were the sources of the convalescent and acute COVID-19 samples.

The CDR3 has 17 residues. Germline CDR1 and CDR2: LNHDA and SQIVND (reference sequence). Unmatched junction bases numbered 12, after V lost 6 bases and J lost 0 bases. Individuals drawn from 20 to 25 US areas were roughly 18 to 89 years old. Measured with immunoSEQ multiplex PCR; TCRdb has only the in-frame clones, and not every one. In the table there are some 250,000 clones, roughly nine tenths of which are singletons. This sequence was found in a human donor in a cohort exposed to, infected with or recovered from COVID-19 (not recorded which). The donor label of this sample is uncertain. The V and J genes are TRBV19 and TRBJ1-1; 8 nucleotides match TRBD1. Source material: PBMCs or T cells enriched from blood (not recorded which). The CDR3 DNA reads TGTGCCAGTAGCCCTTCAGGGGGCCGAACCCTGAACACTGAAGCTTTCTTT. Translated: CASSPSGGRTLNTEAFF. Full variable domain (missing parts from reference TRBV19 and TRBJ1-1): DGGITQSPKYLFRKEGQNVTLSCEQNLNHDAMYWYRQDPGQGLRLIYYSQIVNDFQKGDIAEGYSVSREKKESFPLTVTSAQKNPTAFYLCASSPSGGRTLNTEAFFGQGTRLTVV.